This T cell receptor (beta chain) was captured by sequencing in a study of blood T cell repertoires in COVID-19. Study-level background: Both acute and convalescent COVID-19 samples were obtained from the United States, Italy and Spain.

This CDR3 contains 15 residues. Germline V gives CDR1 SGHTA, CDR2 FQGTGA. The V end was cut by 8 bases, the J end by 4 bases, with 17 bases between. Clones were read by immunoSEQ multiplex PCR, and TCRdb kept only the in-frame ones, dropping some. The table has about 300,000 clones, around 86% seen once. The sample was peripheral blood. The receptor was isolated from a woman between 45 and 60 years old with acute or convalescent COVID-19. The chain combines TRBV7-3 with TRBJ2-2; perhaps TRBD2 as D (7 bases). As DNA, the CDR3 is TGTGCCAGCTTCCCGGGGGGCACGGGCACCGGGGAGCTGTTTTTT. It specifies CASFPGGTGTGELFF.